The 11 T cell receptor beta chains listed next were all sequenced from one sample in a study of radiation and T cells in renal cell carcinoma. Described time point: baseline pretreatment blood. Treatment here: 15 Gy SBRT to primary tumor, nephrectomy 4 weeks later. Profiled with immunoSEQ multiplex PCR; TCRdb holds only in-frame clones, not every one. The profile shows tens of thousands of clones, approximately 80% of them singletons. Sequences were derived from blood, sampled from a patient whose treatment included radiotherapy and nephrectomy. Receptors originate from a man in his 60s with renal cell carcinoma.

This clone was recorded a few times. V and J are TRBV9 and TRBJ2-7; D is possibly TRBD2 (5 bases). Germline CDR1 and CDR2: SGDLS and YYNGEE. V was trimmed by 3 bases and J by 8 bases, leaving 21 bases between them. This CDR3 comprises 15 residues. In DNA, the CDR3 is TGTGCCAGCAGCGGCCCCGGGGAGACATACAACAAGCAGTACTTC. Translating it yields CASSGPGETYNKQYF. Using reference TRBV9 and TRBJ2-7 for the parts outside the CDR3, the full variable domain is DSGVTQTPKHLITATGQRVTLRCSPRSGDLSVYWYQQSLDQGLQFLIQYYNGEERAKGNILERFSAQQFPDLHSELNLSSLELGDSALYFCASSGPGETYNKQYFGPGTRLTVT.

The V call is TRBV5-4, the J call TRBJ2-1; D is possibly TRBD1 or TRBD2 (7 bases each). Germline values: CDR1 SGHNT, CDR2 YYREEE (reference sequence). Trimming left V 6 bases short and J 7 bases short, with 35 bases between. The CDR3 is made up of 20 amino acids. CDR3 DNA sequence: TGTGCCAGCACCCTATCTCCGGGACAGATGGTTGCGGCGGGAGAGAATGAGCAGTTCTTC. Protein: CASTLSPGQMVAAGENEQFF. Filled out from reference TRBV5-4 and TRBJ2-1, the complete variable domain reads ETGVTQSPTHLIKTRGQQVTLRCSSQSGHNTVSWYQQALGQGPQFIFQYYREEENGRGNFPPRFSGLQFPNYSSELNVNALELDDSALYLCASTLSPGQMVAAGENEQFFGPGTRLTVL.

CDR3 DNA sequence: TGTGCCAGCAGTTATTCGAGGCTCTCCTACGAGCAGTACTTC. Residues: CASSYSRLSYEQYF. The chain links TRBV28 to TRBJ2-7; D unresolved. The CDR3 covers 14 residues. Germline-derived CDR1 and CDR2 are MDHEN and SYDVKM. Trimming removed 4 bases from V and 0 bases from J, with 10 bases in between.

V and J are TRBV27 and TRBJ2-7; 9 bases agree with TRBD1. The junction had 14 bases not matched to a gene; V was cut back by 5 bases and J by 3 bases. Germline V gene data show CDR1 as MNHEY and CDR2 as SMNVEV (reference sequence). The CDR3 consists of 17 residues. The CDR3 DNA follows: TGTGCCAGCAGTAGAACACTCGGGACAGGGATAATCTACGAGCAGTACTTC. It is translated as CASSRTLGTGIIYEQYF.

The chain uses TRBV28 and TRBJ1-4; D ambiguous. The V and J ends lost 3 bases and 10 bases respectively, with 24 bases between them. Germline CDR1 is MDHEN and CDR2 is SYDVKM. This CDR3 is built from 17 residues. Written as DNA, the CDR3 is TGTGCCAGCAGTTTCTCCTATAGACACGTACCGCCGCGAAAACTGTTTTTT. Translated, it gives CASSFSYRHVPPRKLFF.

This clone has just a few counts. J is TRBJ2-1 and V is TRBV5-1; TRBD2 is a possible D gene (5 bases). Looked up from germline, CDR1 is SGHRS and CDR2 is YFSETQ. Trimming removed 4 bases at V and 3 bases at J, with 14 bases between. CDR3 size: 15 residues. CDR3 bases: TGCGCCAGCAGCCCGCGGCCCAGCGGCTACAATGAGCAGTTCTTC. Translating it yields CASSPRPSGYNEQFF.

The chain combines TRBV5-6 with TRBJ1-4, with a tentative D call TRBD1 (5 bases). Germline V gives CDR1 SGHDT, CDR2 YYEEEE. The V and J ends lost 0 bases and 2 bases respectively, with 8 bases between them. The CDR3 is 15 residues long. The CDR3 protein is CASSLGGMTNEKLFF. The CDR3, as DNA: TGTGCCAGCAGCTTGGGGGGGATGACTAATGAAAAACTGTTTTTT.

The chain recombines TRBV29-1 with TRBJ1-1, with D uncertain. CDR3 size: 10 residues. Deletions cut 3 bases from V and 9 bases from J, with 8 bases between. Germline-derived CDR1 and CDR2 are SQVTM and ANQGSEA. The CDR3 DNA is TGCAGCGTTGATGAAGATCAAGCTTTCTTT. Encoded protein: CSVDEDQAFF.

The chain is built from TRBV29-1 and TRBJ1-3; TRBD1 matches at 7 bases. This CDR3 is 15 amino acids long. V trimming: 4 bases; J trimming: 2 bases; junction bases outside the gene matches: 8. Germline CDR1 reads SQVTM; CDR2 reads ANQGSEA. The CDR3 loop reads CSVATGDLAGNTIYF. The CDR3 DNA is TGCAGCGTTGCCACAGGGGATCTTGCTGGAAACACCATATATTTT. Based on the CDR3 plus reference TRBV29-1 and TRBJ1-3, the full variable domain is SAVISQKPSRDICQRGTSLTIQCQVDSQVTMMFWYRQQPGQSLTLIATANQGSEATYESGFVIDKFPISRPNLTFSTLTVSNMSPEDSSIYLCSVATGDLAGNTIYFGEGSWLTVV.

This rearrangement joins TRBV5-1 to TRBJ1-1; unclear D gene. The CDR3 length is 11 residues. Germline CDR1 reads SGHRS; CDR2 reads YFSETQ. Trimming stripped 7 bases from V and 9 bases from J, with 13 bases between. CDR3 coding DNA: TGCGCCAGCCATGACTCCTACCAAGCTTTCTTT. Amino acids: CASHDSYQAFF.

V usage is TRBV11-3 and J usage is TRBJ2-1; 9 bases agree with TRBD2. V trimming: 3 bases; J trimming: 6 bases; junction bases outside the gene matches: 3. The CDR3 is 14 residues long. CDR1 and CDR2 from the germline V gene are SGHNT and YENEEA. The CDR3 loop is CASSFSGGLNEQFF. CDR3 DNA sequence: TGTGCCAGCAGCTTTAGCGGGGGCCTCAATGAGCAGTTCTTC. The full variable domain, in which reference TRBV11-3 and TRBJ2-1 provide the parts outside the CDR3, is EAGVVQSPRYKIIEKKQPVAFWCNPISGHNTLYWYLQNLGQGPELLIRYENEEAVDDSQLPKDRFSAERLKGVDSTLKIQPAELGDSAVYLCASSFSGGLNEQFFGPGTRLTVL.